The next 20 T cell receptor beta chains were all read from a single sample in a study of shared clonotypes between healthy human individuals. Assay: immunoSEQ multiplex PCR; the TCRdb copy retains only in-frame clones and omits some. This sample has 950,000 to 1,300,000 clones; more than 60% occur once, and the top ten carry around 1.4%. Sequencing was done on a sample of memory CD4+ T cells sorted from blood. Subset reported: CD45RA-negative fraction. These receptor sequences come from a man aged 18 to 29 in good health.

The chain carries TRBV21-1 and TRBJ1-1; no check of the table's D call, TRBD1, against the DNA was made. TRBV21-1 is flagged as a pseudogene. The CDR3 is 21 residues long. CDR3 residues: CASSVFLVSKTFDRNKLEAFF. The CDR3 DNA follows: TGTGCCTCAAGTGTTTTTCTCGTATCCAAAACGTTCGACAGAAATAAACTTGAAGCTTTCTTT.

The CDR3 is CASSARLAGNTGELFF. In DNA, the CDR3 is TGCGCCAGCAGCGCAAGACTAGCGGGGAACACCGGGGAGCTGTTTTTT. The V and J genes are TRBV5-1 and TRBJ2-2; 10 bases align to TRBD2. The CDR3 sequence is 16 residues long. V lost 4 bases, J lost 1 base, and 4 bases stayed unmatched. The germline CDR1 and CDR2 sequences are SGHRS and YFSETQ. Filled out from reference TRBV5-1 and TRBJ2-2, the complete variable domain reads KAGVTQTPRYLIKTRGQQVTLSCSPISGHRSVSWYQQTPGQGLQFLFEYFSETQRNKGNFPGRFSGRQFSNSRSEMNVSTLELGDSALYLCASSARLAGNTGELFFGEGSRLTVL.

CDR3 loop: CASSEAASGGPSNTGELFF. CDR3 nucleotide sequence: TGTGCCAGCAGTGAGGCGGCTAGCGGGGGACCATCGAACACCGGGGAGCTGTTTTTT. The V and J genes are TRBV2 and TRBJ2-2, with 10 positions matching TRBD2. V lost 3 bases, J lost 0 bases, and 10 bases stayed unmatched. CDR1 is SNHLY, CDR2 FYNNEI, per germline. There are 19 residues in the CDR3.

In this sample, this clone turned up a few times. This sample also contains other DNA sequences that code for the same CDR3. The gene calls are TRBV10-2 and TRBJ2-7; D gene uncertain. The CDR3 is 11 amino acids. With 4 bases removed from V and 6 bases from J, the gap between germline ends came to 7 bases. Germline values: CDR1 WSHSY, CDR2 SAAADI. CDR3 in amino acids: CASSALGEQYF. The CDR3 bases are TGCGCCAGCAGTGCCCTCGGCGAGCAGTACTTC.

The chain has TRBV18 and TRBJ1-5, with D possibly TRBD1 on 6 matching bases. The ends were cut back, 4 bases at V and 4 bases at J, with 11 bases in the middle. The CDR3 covers 14 residues. Germline CDR1 is KGHSH and CDR2 is LQKENI. CDR3 sequence: CASSLGQPNQPQHF. CDR3 nucleotide sequence: TGTGCCAGCTCACTAGGACAGCCTAATCAGCCCCAGCATTTT.

The chain's CDR3 is CASSPRQGAGYGYTF. In DNA form, the CDR3 reads TGTGCCAGTAGCCCAAGACAGGGGGCCGGCTATGGCTACACCTTC. The J gene is TRBJ1-2, the V gene TRBV19; 10 bases are shared with TRBD1. Germline V gene data show CDR1 as LNHDA and CDR2 as SQIVND (reference sequence). V shed 6 bases and J 4 bases; nucleotides not matched to a gene: 8. This CDR3 is 15 amino acids long.

This clone was recorded at least ten times. The rearrangement uses TRBV7-2 and TRBJ1-5; D gene unclear. From germline, CDR1 is SGHTA and CDR2 FQGNSA. This CDR3 is built from 15 residues. V was shortened by 3 bases and J by 1 base, with 10 bases between the two germline ends. The CDR3 loop is CASSLSTRSNQPQHF. CDR3 DNA: TGTGCCAGCAGCTTGAGTACCAGGAGCAATCAGCCCCAGCATTTT.

A remark on this clone: Other DNA sequences within the sample encode an identical CDR3. CDR3 region: CASSLGDSYNQPQHF. The CDR3 coding sequence is TGCGCCAGCAGCTTGGGCGACAGCTACAATCAGCCCCAGCATTTT. The rearrangement links TRBV5-1 to TRBJ1-5, with a possible D match to TRBD1 (5 bases). The CDR3 consists of 15 residues. V shed 0 bases and J shed 3 bases, with 10 bases lying between them. The germline gives CDR1 SGHRS, CDR2 YFSETQ. Full variable domain (rest looked up from reference TRBV5-1 and TRBJ1-5): KAGVTQTPRYLIKTRGQQVTLSCSPISGHRSVSWYQQTPGQGLQFLFEYFSETQRNKGNFPGRFSGRQFSNSRSEMNVSTLELGDSALYLCASSLGDSYNQPQHFGDGTRLSIL.

In this sample, this clone turned up a few times. The CDR3 sequence: CASSLYGSMSNQPQHF. In DNA form, the CDR3 reads TGTGCCAGCAGTTTATATGGTAGTATGAGCAATCAGCCCCAGCATTTT. The V gene is TRBV27, the J gene TRBJ1-5, with D unclear. The germline V gene has CDR1 MNHEY and CDR2 SMNVEV (reference sequence). CDR3 size: 16 residues. The V gene lost 1 base and the J gene lost 1 base, with 11 bases spanning the gap.

The V and J genes are TRBV6-1 and TRBJ2-1; no reliable D call. The CDR3 is 15 residues long. Germline CDR1 is MNHNS and CDR2 is SASEGT. V dropped 2 bases and J dropped 0 bases, with 8 bases sitting between them. The CDR3 protein is CASSESGYSYNEQFF. CDR3 nucleotide sequence: TGTGCCAGCAGTGAATCGGGTTACTCCTACAATGAGCAGTTCTTC.

The chain employs TRBV30 and TRBJ2-2; 11 bases map to TRBD2. The CDR3 length is 17 residues. Germline V gene lookup returns CDR1 GTSNPN and CDR2 SVGIG (reference sequence). After removal of 0 bases from V and 5 bases from J, the junction contained 8 bases not matched to a gene. CDR3 residues: CAWSVPSGRPRTGELFF. The CDR3 DNA is TGTGCCTGGAGTGTACCTAGCGGGAGGCCGAGAACCGGGGAGCTGTTTTTT.

The chain employs TRBV5-1 and TRBJ2-7; D remains unclear. The CDR3 totals 14 residues. Trimming shortened V by 3 bases and J by 2 bases, and 12 bases separated the two germline ends. Germline CDR1 and CDR2: SGHRS and YFSETQ. The DNA for the CDR3 is TGCGCCAGCAGCTCTAGGGCCGCAGCCTACGAGCAGTACTTC. Translating gives CASSSRAAAYEQYF.

J is TRBJ2-7 and V is TRBV18; 8 nucleotides match TRBD1. The junction had 10 bases not matched to a gene; V was cut back by 6 bases and J by 6 bases. The CDR3 has 14 amino acids. Germline assignment: CDR1 KGHSH and CDR2 LQKENI. The DNA for the CDR3 is TGTGCCAGCTCCCCGGACAGGGTGGTCTCCGAGCAGTACTTC. Translated, it gives CASSPDRVVSEQYF.

CDR3 protein: CASSLDMRTGNTIYF. The CDR3 coding sequence is TGCGCCAGCAGCTTGGACATGAGGACCGGAAACACCATATATTTT. The V and J genes are TRBV5-1 and TRBJ1-3, with no clear D. Per germline, CDR1 SGHRS and CDR2 YFSETQ. CDR3 length: 15 amino acids. Trimming removed 0 bases from V and 4 bases from J, with 11 bases in between. The full variable domain, with the rest looked up from reference TRBV5-1 and TRBJ1-3, is KAGVTQTPRYLIKTRGQQVTLSCSPISGHRSVSWYQQTPGQGLQFLFEYFSETQRNKGNFPGRFSGRQFSNSRSEMNVSTLELGDSALYLCASSLDMRTGNTIYFGEGSWLTVV.

The gene calls are TRBV10-3 and TRBJ2-2; TRBD2 matches 11 bases. The CDR3 is made up of 17 amino acids. The ends lost 7 bases at V and 0 bases at J; junction bases unmatched: 7. Germline CDR1 reads ENHRY; CDR2 reads SYGVKD. The CDR3 loop is CAINGGLADANTGELFF. The CDR3 bases are TGTGCCATCAATGGGGGACTAGCGGACGCGAACACCGGGGAGCTGTTTTTT.

J is TRBJ1-1 and V is TRBV19; D unresolved. The CDR3 extends over 13 amino acids. Germline CDR1 is LNHDA and CDR2 is SQIVND (reference sequence). The germline V and J ends were trimmed by 6 bases and 4 bases, with 12 bases remaining between them. The CDR3 DNA follows: TGTGCCAGTAGCGCGATTGTTGCCACTGAAGCTTTCTTT. It encodes CASSAIVATEAFF.

This clone was seen a handful of times. The chain uses TRBV6-5 and TRBJ2-7, with a tentative D call TRBD2 (5 bases). Germline loops: CDR1 MNHEY, CDR2 SVGAGI. The CDR3 extends over 13 amino acids. V was shortened by 6 bases and J by 12 bases, with 21 bases between the two germline ends. CDR3 in DNA: TGTGCCAGCAGGGGAGAAGCCCAGTCTTCTCTGTACTTC. The encoded protein is CASRGEAQSSLYF.

The V call is TRBV7-8, the J call TRBJ1-6; perhaps TRBD1 as D (5 bases). Trimming shortened V by 1 base and J by 0 bases, and 13 bases separated the two germline ends. CDR1 SGHVS and CDR2 FQNEAQ come from the germline V gene. This CDR3 has 18 residues. Here the CDR3 reads CASSLDATASSYNSPLHF. In DNA, the CDR3 is TGTGCCAGCAGCTTAGACGCGACAGCAAGCTCCTATAATTCACCCCTCCACTTT.

The chain carries TRBV15 and TRBJ1-5; TRBD1 might be the D (6 bases). The CDR3 is 14 amino acids. With 3 bases removed from V and 6 bases from J, the gap between germline ends came to 12 bases. Germline V gives CDR1 LNHNV, CDR2 YYDKDF (reference sequence). The CDR3 sequence: CATSRVTGSQPQHF. CDR3 coding DNA: TGTGCCACCAGCAGGGTCACAGGGAGTCAGCCCCAGCATTTT. Based on the CDR3 plus reference TRBV15 and TRBJ1-5, the full variable domain is DAMVIQNPRYQVTQFGKPVTLSCSQTLNHNVMYWYQQKSSQAPKLLFHYYDKDFNNEADTPDNFQSRRPNTSFCFLDIRSPGLGDTAMYLCATSRVTGSQPQHFGDGTRLSIL.

J is TRBJ2-2 and V is TRBV7-6, with TRBD2 identical over 9 bases. This CDR3 is built from 16 residues. Germline assignment: CDR1 SGHVS and CDR2 FNYEAQ. Germline trimming cut 1 base from V and 4 bases from J; bases unmatched to any gene: 4. CDR3 amino acids: CASSLVSGSITGELFF. CDR3 bases: TGTGCCAGCAGCTTAGTTAGCGGGAGTATCACCGGGGAGCTGTTTTTT.